This T cell receptor beta chain originates from a study of CD8+ T cells in alopecia areata. As for the study in general: Treated patients were dosed with oral tofacitinib, taking 5 to 10 mg twice daily.

Broader study findings: Elevated clonality characterized lesional scalp relative to normal scalp, particularly in alopecia totalis/universalis. Many expanded lesional clones stayed in scalp and blood while on tofacitinib.

This clone occurred once. The antigen remains undetermined. RNA extraction was followed by reverse transcription into cDNA, which acted as the sequencing template. Using immunoSEQ multiplex PCR, the repertoire was profiled, and TCRdb retains in-frame clones only, with some absent. The sample contains approximately 180,000 clones, approximately 52% of which appear only once. Treatment indicated: oral pan-JAK inhibitor, 5-10 mg twice daily. The germline V gene has CDR1 SNHLY and CDR2 FYNNEI. V was cut by 4 bases and J by 7 bases, with 13 bases left in between. CDR3 size: 13 residues. This chain joins TRBV2 and TRBJ1-1; D is perhaps TRBD1 (5 bases). The TCR sequence derives from a human donor with alopecia areata. The specimen was CD4+ T cells sorted from blood, collected at approximately week 60, from a patient treated with tofacitinib. CDR3 bases: TGTGCCAGCAGTGTGGGCAGGGAGGGTGAAGCTTTCTTT. It is translated as CASSVGREGEAFF. Together with reference TRBV2 and TRBJ1-1, the CDR3 gives the full variable domain: EPEVTQTPSHQVTQMGQEVILRCVPISNHLYFYWYRQILGQKVEFLVSFYNNEISEKSEIFDDQFSVERPDGSNFTLKIRSTKLEDSAMYFCASSVGREGEAFFGQGTRLTVV.